The clone carrying this T cell receptor beta chain showed up just a few times. The data are from a study of identical twins. Trimming stripped 4 bases from V and 1 base from J, with 5 bases between. The CDR3 consists of 11 residues. Germline loops: CDR1 SQVTM, CDR2 ANQGSEA. TCRdb used MiXCR to reprocess the 5' RACE reads, holding one entry per CDR3 protein. The sample records roughly 1,500,000 distinct CDR3 sequences, about 31% being singletons. Sequencing input: cord blood. The chain combines TRBV29-1 with TRBJ2-7, with unresolved D. This TCR was sampled from a newborn girl in good health. Here the CDR3 DNA reads TGCAGCGTTGCAAAATCCTACGAGCAGTACTTC. It specifies CSVAKSYEQYF.